This TCR beta chain appears in the sequencing data of a study of shared clonotypes between healthy human individuals. Study-level points and caveats: Donor clonotype sharing was expected to depend on sequencing depth. Among four donors, roughly 5% of naive CD4 clonotypes were found in common.

Germline CDR1 MDHEN, CDR2 SYDVKM. The CDR3 has 17 amino acids. Trimming left V 5 bases short and J 5 bases short, with 25 bases between. Genomic DNA from each subset was divided evenly over several immunoSEQ plates. Data came from immunoSEQ multiplex PCR; TCRdb stores just in-frame clones and leaves some out. The sample comprises around 2.5 million clones, approximately 93% of which are singletons, and 0.36% rests with the top ten. Comments on this clone: The antigen remains undetermined.

The clonotype comes from a man aged 18-30 years in good health. Some clones in this sample may be carry-over from other donors' samples. The V and J genes are TRBV28 and TRBJ2-7; D uncertain. Sequencing input: naive CD4+ T cells from PBMCs. As to subset: CD45RA+ positively selected. Written as DNA, the CDR3 is TGTGCCAGCAGTCCCCCCCCGAACCGGGCCGTTCGAGACGAGCAGTACTTC. Translation gives CASSPPPNRAVRDEQYF.